This passage covers 10 T cell receptor beta chains from one sample sequenced in a study of metastatic and nonmetastatic thyroid tumors. No treatment had been given to any patient before thyroid surgery. TCRdb used MiXCR to call clones anew from the PCR reads. The data show roughly 25,000 clones, roughly 20% seen once. The sample was blood. The receptors come from a male donor with papillary thyroid cancer or a benign thyroid nodule (not recorded which). Some clones in this sample may be carry-over from other donors' samples.

This clone was recorded many times. The chain uses TRBV3-1 and TRBJ1-4, with TRBD1 matching over 7 bases. The V segment lost 3 bases and the J segment 11 bases; nucleotides outside the gene matches: 15. Germline CDR1 is LGHDT and CDR2 is YNNKEL (reference sequence). This CDR3 is 16 amino acids long. This CDR3 reads CASSHPWEGAVKKLFF. The CDR3 DNA sequence: TGTGCCAGCAGCCACCCCTGGGAGGGGGCAGTTAAGAAACTGTTTTTT.

This clone was seen at least ten times. This chain joins TRBV5-5 and TRBJ1-5, with 10 bases matching TRBD1. The CDR3 is made up of 15 amino acids. Trimming cost V 2 bases and J 6 bases; bases outside gene matches: 5. Germline assignment: CDR1 SGHKS and CDR2 YYEKEE (reference sequence). The CDR3 loop is CASSLLTGGGQPQHF. The DNA of the CDR3 is TGTGCCAGCAGCTTACTGACAGGGGGCGGTCAGCCCCAGCATTTT.

This clone was observed at least ten times. The chain joins TRBV6-1 to TRBJ1-4; D is uncertain. This CDR3 is built from 16 residues. CDR1 and CDR2 from the germline V gene are MNHNS and SASEGT. V was cut by 10 bases and J by 2 bases, with 20 bases left in between. CDR3 sequence: CATSQSAGWTNEKLFF. DNA for the CDR3: TGTGCCACCTCGCAATCGGCGGGGTGGACTAATGAAAAACTGTTTTTT.

At least ten counts were recorded for this clone. The chain has TRBV4-2 and TRBJ2-1; 7 bases agree with TRBD2. Per germline, CDR1 LGHNA and CDR2 YNFKEQ. The CDR3 runs to 15 residues. V lost 3 bases, J lost 5 bases, and 7 bases stayed unmatched. The DNA for the CDR3 is TGTGCCAGCAGCCAGGCGGAGCGGGGCGACAATGAGCAGTTCTTC. Protein: CASSQAERGDNEQFF.

This clone has just a few counts. The chain is built from TRBV27 and TRBJ2-7; TRBD2 matches 7 bases. Trimming took 4 bases from V and 9 from J; bases not matched to a gene: 18. The CDR3 totals 16 residues. Germline loops: CDR1 MNHEY, CDR2 SMNVEV (reference sequence). The CDR3 loop is CASSYGPGTTERVQYF. CDR3 DNA: TGTGCCAGCAGTTACGGCCCCGGGACTACAGAGAGGGTGCAGTACTTC.

The CDR3 is CASSTRTSGRWNEQFF. The CDR3 DNA follows: TGTGCCAGCAGCACTAGGACTAGCGGGAGGTGGAATGAGCAGTTCTTC. The rearrangement joins TRBV11-2 to TRBJ2-1; 14 nucleotides align to TRBD2. The J segment lost 7 bases and the V segment lost 5 bases, leaving 7 bases of the junction unmatched. The CDR3 runs 16 residues. Germline CDR1 reads SGHAT; CDR2 reads FQNNGV.

This clone appeared a few times. The rearrangement joins TRBV2 to TRBJ1-1; no firm D call. The V end lost 7 bases, the J end lost 5 bases, and 14 bases lay between the germline ends. This CDR3 region has 13 residues. Germline CDR1 reads SNHLY; CDR2 reads FYNNEI. The CDR3 region is CASIALEDTEAFF. CDR3 DNA: TGTGCCAGCATCGCATTAGAGGATACTGAAGCTTTCTTT.

This clone has a handful of counts. Its ends do not fully match the called genes, so a read error is possible. The CDR3 nucleotides read TGTGCCAGCAGACCCAACGGGGGTCAGTATCAGCCCCAGCACTTT. It translates to CASRPNGGQYQPQHF. This sequence joins TRBV6-2 or TRBV6-3 and TRBJ1-5; perhaps TRBD1 as D (5 bases). CDR1 is MNHEY and CDR2 is SVGEGT in the germline V gene. The CDR3 loop spans 15 amino acids.

Ten or more counts support this clone. The chain is built from TRBV30 and TRBJ2-1, with D tentatively TRBD2 (6 bases). CDR3 length equals 12 residues. Germline V gene lookup returns CDR1 GTSNPN and CDR2 SVGIG (reference sequence). V was trimmed by 5 bases and J by 5 bases, leaving 10 bases between them. The CDR3 reads CAWGLAHNEQFF. DNA for the CDR3: TGTGCCTGGGGGCTAGCGCACAATGAGCAGTTCTTC.

This clone appeared many times. This chain connects TRBV5-4 to TRBJ1-1, with D tentatively TRBD1 (5 bases). Per germline, CDR1 SGHNT and CDR2 YYREEE (reference sequence). V was trimmed by 3 bases and J by 7 bases, leaving 16 bases between them. The CDR3 extends over 14 amino acids. In nucleotides, the CDR3 is TGTGCCAGCAGCTCTAACGACAGAAAAGGTGAAGCTTTCTTT. This gives the protein CASSSNDRKGEAFF.